The entry below describes one T cell receptor (beta chain). As yet, its antigen is unknown. The source of the sample is a study of cytomegalovirus exposure and HLA in healthy donors. Findings and caveats of the study: In a later analysis, HLA-associated beta chains showed higher expansion and lower generation probabilities than comparable chains. In a later analysis, several top co-occurrence clusters appeared linked to parvovirus B19, influenza, CMV and Epstein-Barr virus.

Primers for the PCR totalled 60 Vbeta and 13 Jbeta. Only in-frame clones appear in the TCRdb table, and some are missing; sequencing was by immunoSEQ multiplex PCR. The sample consists of over 150,000 clones, around four fifths of them appearing once. Germline CDR1 reads SGHRS; CDR2 reads YFSETQ. The CDR3 has 16 residues. The V segment lost 1 base and the J segment 1 base; nucleotides outside the gene matches: 5. This TCR came from a man in his forties or fifties in good health and CMV-seronegative. Sequenced sample: PBMCs. The chain is built from TRBV5-1 and TRBJ2-3; 8 bases align to TRBD1. The CDR3 DNA is TGCGCCAGCAGCTTGTCCGGGACAGGCGGCACAGATACGCAGTATTTT. This codes for CASSLSGTGGTDTQYF.